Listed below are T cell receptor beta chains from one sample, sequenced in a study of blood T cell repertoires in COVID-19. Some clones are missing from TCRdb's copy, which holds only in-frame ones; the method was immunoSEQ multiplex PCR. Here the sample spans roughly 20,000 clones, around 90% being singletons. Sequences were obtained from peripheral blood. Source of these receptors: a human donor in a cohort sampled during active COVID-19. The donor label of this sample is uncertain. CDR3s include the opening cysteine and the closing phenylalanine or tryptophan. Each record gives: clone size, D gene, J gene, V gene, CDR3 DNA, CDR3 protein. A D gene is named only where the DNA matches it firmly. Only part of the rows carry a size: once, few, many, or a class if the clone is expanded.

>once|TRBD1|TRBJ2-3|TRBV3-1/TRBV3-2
TGTGCCAGCACCGGGACAGGGCGCGGAGATACGCAGTATTTT
CASTGTGRGDTQYF
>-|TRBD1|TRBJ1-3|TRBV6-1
TGTGCCAGCAGTGAGGACAGGGCAGGAAACACCATATATTTT
CASSEDRAGNTIYF
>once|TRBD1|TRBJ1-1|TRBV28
TGTGCCAGCAGTCAGGGACAGGGGGGTTTCACTGAAGCTTTCTTT
CASSQGQGGFTEAFF
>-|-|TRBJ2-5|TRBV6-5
TGTGCCAGCGGTCCGCCGACGAGGAAAGAGACCCAGTACTTC
CASGPPTRKETQYF
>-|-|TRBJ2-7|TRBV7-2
TGTGCCAGCAGCTTAGTCGTTGGCGGATACTACGAGCAGTACTTC
CASSLVVGGYYEQYF
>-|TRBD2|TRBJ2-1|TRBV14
TGTGCCAGCAGGATGGGGCGGGAGCTCTACAATGAGCAGTTCTTC
CASRMGRELYNEQFF
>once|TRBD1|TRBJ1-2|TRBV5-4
TGTGCCAGCAGCCCTTCGGACAGGGGAAGGCATGGCTACACCTTC
CASSPSDRGRHGYTF
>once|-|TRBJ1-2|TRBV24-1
TGTGCCACCAGTAGTCTGGGGGCTGGAGGCTACACCTTC
CATSSLGAGGYTF
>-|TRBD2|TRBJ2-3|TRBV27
TGTGCCAGCAGTTTAACGGCGGGAGGGCCGAATACGCAGTATTTT
CASSLTAGGPNTQYF
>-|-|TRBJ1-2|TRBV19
TGTGCCAGTAGTATAGACGGAGGGAACTATGGCTACACCTTC
CASSIDGGNYGYTF
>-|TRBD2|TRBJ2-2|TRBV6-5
TGTGCCAGTAGGACTAGGACCGGGGAGCTGTTTTTT
CASRTRTGELFF
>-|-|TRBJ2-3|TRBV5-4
TGTGCCAGCAGCTCCGCCCGACTGTCTAGCACAGATACGCAGTATTTT
CASSSARLSSTDTQYF
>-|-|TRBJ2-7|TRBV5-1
TGCGCCAGCAGTAACCAGGCCTACGAGCAGTACTTC
CASSNQAYEQYF
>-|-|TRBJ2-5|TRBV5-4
TGTGCCAGCAGGTTGGACAGCTACCAAGAGACCCAGTACTTC
CASRLDSYQETQYF
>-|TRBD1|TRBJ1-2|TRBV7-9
TGTGCCAGCAGTCAGACAGGGTTCGGCTACACCTTC
CASSQTGFGYTF
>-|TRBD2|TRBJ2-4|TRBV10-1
TGCGCCAGCAGTGAACTAGCGGGAGGATACAAAAACATTCAGTACTTC
CASSELAGGYKNIQYF
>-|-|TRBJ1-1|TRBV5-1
TGCGCCAGCAGCTCCGATGGGAGATCAGAGAACACTGAAGCTTTCTTT
CASSSDGRSENTEAFF
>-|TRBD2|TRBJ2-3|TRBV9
TGTGCCAGCAACCAGCGGGGTACCTACACAGATACGCAGTATTTT
CASNQRGTYTDTQYF
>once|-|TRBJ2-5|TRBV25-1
TGTGCCAGCAGTGCCTCATCTAGGGAGACCCAGTACTTC
CASSASSRETQYF
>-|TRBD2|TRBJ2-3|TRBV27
TGTGCCAGCAGTTTGCGCGGGAGAGCTAGCACAGATACGCAGTATTTT
CASSLRGRASTDTQYF
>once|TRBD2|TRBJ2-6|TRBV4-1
TGCGCCAGCAGCCATCTAATAGCGGGAGGCACTGGGGCCAACGTCCTGACTTTC
CASSHLIAGGTGANVLTF
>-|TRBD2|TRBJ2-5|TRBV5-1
TGCGCCAGCAGCTTGGCCGGGACTACACAAGAGACCCAGTACTTC
CASSLAGTTQETQYF
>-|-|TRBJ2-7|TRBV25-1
TGTGCCAGCAGTGAATATAATAGGGAGAGGACCTACGAGCAGTACTTC
CASSEYNRERTYEQYF
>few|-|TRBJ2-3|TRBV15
TGTGCCACCAGCAGAGGTAATCCTACGCAGTATTTT
CATSRGNPTQYF
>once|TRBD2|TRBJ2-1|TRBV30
TGTGCCGGGAGGGCCTCTGCGGGAGATCCTGACAATGAGCAGTTCTTC
CAGRASAGDPDNEQFF